The 32 T cell receptor beta chains given below trace back to one sample, sequenced in a study of vaccination and CD4 T cells after COVID-19. This sample's treatment: roughly 11-day PBMC culture with coronavirus spike peptide pools or control peptides (ViraFEST assay). Once obtained from cultured CD4+ T cells, the DNA was sequenced using the Oncomine TCR Beta short-read assay. Each CDR3 protein gets one entry after TCRdb re-called the PCR reads with MiXCR. This table holds around 19,000 distinct CDR3 sequences, approximately 50% found once. These TCRs are of unknown antigen specificity. The sequenced sample consisted of CD4+ T cells from blood, cultured in vitro. These receptors were collected from a human donor who had recovered from COVID-19.

The J gene is TRBJ2-1, the V gene TRBV7-9; D might be TRBD1 or TRBD2, each matching 6 bases. This CDR3 spans 18 amino acids. Germline V gene data show CDR1 as SEHNR and CDR2 as FQNEAQ (reference sequence). V lost 8 bases to trimming and J lost 2 bases, with 25 bases between them. CDR3 DNA sequence: TGTGCCAGCTGCGTAATCTCGGGGGCCGTACTGACCTACAATGAGCAGTTCTTC. This encodes CASCVISGAVLTYNEQFF. The full variable domain, completed using reference TRBV7-9 and TRBJ2-1, is DTGVSQNPRHKITKRGQNVTFRCDPISEHNRLYWYRQTLGQGPEFLTYFQNEAQLEKSRLLSDRFSAERPKGSFSTLEIQRTEQGDSAMYLCASCVISGAVLTYNEQFFGPGTRLTVL.

This sequence joins TRBV7-2 and TRBJ1-1; D is perhaps TRBD1 (5 bases). This CDR3 is 15 amino acids long. Germline CDR1 and CDR2: SGHTA and FQGNSA. The germline V and J ends were trimmed by 6 bases and 0 bases, with 14 bases remaining between them. CDR3 DNA sequence: TGTGCCAGCAGTTACCGGGTGGGGGTGAACACTGAAGCTTTCTTT. This codes for CASSYRVGVNTEAFF.

The genes are TRBV7-9 and TRBJ1-1; no reliable D call. The ends were cut back, 4 bases at V and 4 bases at J, with 13 bases in the middle. This CDR3 has 14 amino acids. Germline values: CDR1 SEHNR, CDR2 FQNEAQ (reference sequence). For the CDR3, the DNA is TGTGCCAGCAGCTCCCTGGACGGTTCCACTGAAGCTTTCTTT. It specifies CASSSLDGSTEAFF.

The chain is built from TRBV5-1 and TRBJ2-3, with 11 bases fitting TRBD2. The germline gives CDR1 SGHRS, CDR2 YFSETQ. With V trimmed by 4 bases and J by 4 bases, 5 bases remained unmatched. The CDR3 has 15 residues. DNA for the CDR3: TGCGCCAGCAGCCAGGGACTAGCGGACGCAGATACGCAGTATTTT. Its protein product is CASSQGLADADTQYF. Drawing the rest from reference TRBV5-1 and TRBJ2-3, the complete variable domain is KAGVTQTPRYLIKTRGQQVTLSCSPISGHRSVSWYQQTPGQGLQFLFEYFSETQRNKGNFPGRFSGRQFSNSRSEMNVSTLELGDSALYLCASSQGLADADTQYFGPGTRLTVL.

This clonotype has just one count. The chain employs TRBV24-1 and TRBJ2-1; TRBD1 matches at 8 bases. V was clipped by 5 bases and J by 6 bases; unmatched bases: 11. Looked up from germline, CDR1 is KGHDR and CDR2 is SFDVKD. The CDR3 loop spans 16 amino acids. The CDR3 sequence is CATSVGDRGYGNEQFF. The DNA of the CDR3 is TGTGCCACCAGTGTCGGCGACAGGGGCTATGGCAATGAGCAGTTCTTC.

Here the CDR3 DNA reads TGTGCCAGCAGAGCGGACTGGAACACTGAAGCTTTCTTT. This sequence encodes CASRADWNTEAFF. The chain carries TRBV6-1 and TRBJ1-1; no definite D call. The CDR3 consists of 13 residues. In germline, CDR1 is MNHNS, CDR2 SASEGT. Trimming cost V 6 bases and J 1 base, with 9 bases left between them.

The rearrangement joins TRBV28 to TRBJ1-5; D not resolved. V lost 7 bases and J 1 base, leaving 8 bases between the germline ends. Germline-derived CDR1 and CDR2 are MDHEN and SYDVKM. The CDR3 runs 13 residues. This CDR3 is CASIGPSNQPQHF. CDR3 bases: TGTGCCAGCATAGGTCCCAGCAATCAGCCCCAGCATTTT.

This sequence joins TRBV7-3 and TRBJ2-5; D is unresolved. Germline values: CDR1 SGHTA, CDR2 FQGTGA. The CDR3 is 13 amino acids. The V and J ends lost 1 base and 5 bases respectively, with 8 bases between them. Here the CDR3 reads CASSLMSGETQYF. The CDR3 region has the DNA TGTGCCAGCAGCTTAATGTCAGGCGAGACCCAGTACTTC.

The chain couples TRBV5-1 to TRBJ1-1, with D possibly matching TRBD1 (6 bases). Trimming took off 5 bases at V and 7 bases at J, with 12 bases between the two ends. CDR3 length: 12 residues. Germline-derived CDR1 and CDR2 are SGHRS and YFSETQ. This CDR3 reads CASREGEDEAFF. The DNA of the CDR3 is TGCGCCAGCAGGGAGGGGGAAGATGAAGCTTTCTTT. The whole variable domain, filled in from reference TRBV5-1 and TRBJ1-1, reads KAGVTQTPRYLIKTRGQQVTLSCSPISGHRSVSWYQQTPGQGLQFLFEYFSETQRNKGNFPGRFSGRQFSNSRSEMNVSTLELGDSALYLCASREGEDEAFFGQGTRLTVV.

The chain carries TRBV6-4 and TRBJ2-5; D gene ambiguous. Trimming stripped 0 bases from V and 5 bases from J, with 10 bases between. The CDR3 extends over 14 amino acids. The germline V gene has CDR1 MRHNA and CDR2 SNTAGT. The CDR3 region is CASSDSRLPETQYF. Here the CDR3 DNA reads TGTGCCAGCAGTGACTCACGCCTCCCGGAGACCCAGTACTTC.

V is TRBV5-1 and J is TRBJ1-2; 7 bases line up with TRBD1. This CDR3 region has 16 residues. The J segment lost 5 bases and the V segment lost 2 bases, leaving 12 bases of the junction unmatched. Germline CDR1 SGHRS, CDR2 YFSETQ. The CDR3: CASSFSSDRIRYGYTF. Here the CDR3 DNA reads TGCGCCAGCAGCTTCTCGTCGGACAGGATTAGGTATGGCTACACCTTC.

This chain joins TRBV4-3 and TRBJ2-3; D not resolved. V was cut by 8 bases and J by 2 bases, with 8 bases left in between. This CDR3 comprises 12 residues. Germline lookup yields CDR1 LGHNA and CDR2 YSLEER. The CDR3 loop is CASRGNTDTQYF. The CDR3 DNA is TGCGCCAGCCGCGGCAACACAGATACGCAGTATTTT.

The V gene is TRBV12-3 or TRBV12-4, the J gene TRBJ2-5; D is possibly TRBD2 (7 bases). V was cut by 7 bases and J by 2 bases, with 11 bases left in between. CDR3 size: 13 residues. Here the CDR3 DNA reads TGTGCCAGCACTGGGGGGGCGCAAGAGACCCAGTACTTC. Translation: CASTGGAQETQYF.

The rearrangement joins TRBV7-9 to TRBJ1-1, with TRBD1 identical over 7 bases. Germline V gene sequence: CDR1 SEHNR, CDR2 FQNEAQ (reference sequence). J lost 9 bases, V lost 0 bases, and 4 bases had no gene match. The CDR3 is made up of 13 amino acids. In DNA form, the CDR3 reads TGTGCCAGCAGCTTAGCAAAACAGGGGAAAGCTTTCTTT. This codes for CASSLAKQGKAFF.

The V and J genes are TRBV7-2 and TRBJ2-2, with D possibly matching TRBD2 (7 bases). CDR1 and CDR2 (germline): SGHTA, FQGNSA. This CDR3 region has 15 residues. The V and J ends lost 6 bases and 2 bases respectively, with 13 bases between them. The CDR3 sequence: CASRGGGPNTGELFF. The CDR3 DNA sequence: TGTGCCAGCAGGGGAGGGGGGCCCAACACCGGGGAGCTGTTTTTT. Drawing the rest from reference TRBV7-2 and TRBJ2-2, the complete variable domain is GAGVSQSPSNKVTEKGKDVELRCDPISGHTALYWYRQSLGQGLEFLIYFQGNSAPDKSGLPSDRFSAERTGGSVSTLTIQRTQQEDSAVYLCASRGGGPNTGELFFGEGSRLTVL.

The chain links TRBV28 to TRBJ2-7; tentatively, D is TRBD1 (5 bases). CDR1 and CDR2 (germline): MDHEN, SYDVKM. The CDR3 has 13 residues. V was pared by 5 bases and J by 2 bases, with 10 bases between. DNA for the CDR3: TGTGCCAGCAGTCCCGGACAACCCTACGAGCAGTACTTC. Amino acid sequence: CASSPGQPYEQYF. Supplemented by reference TRBV28 and TRBJ2-7, the full variable domain reads DVKVTQSSRYLVKRTGEKVFLECVQDMDHENMFWYRQDPGLGLRLIYFSYDVKMKEKGDIPEGYSVSREKKERFSLILESASTNQTSMYLCASSPGQPYEQYFGPGTRLTVT.

The V gene is TRBV5-1, the J gene TRBJ1-1; unclear D gene. The CDR3 sequence is 14 residues long. V was clipped by 0 bases and J by 1 base, with 7 bases between them. Germline loops: CDR1 SGHRS, CDR2 YFSETQ. CDR3 sequence: CASSLALANTEAFF. CDR3 nucleotides: TGCGCCAGCAGCTTGGCCTTAGCGAACACTGAAGCTTTCTTT.

A remark on this clonotype: The final CDR3 position lacks the conserved phenylalanine or tryptophan, pointing to a likely read error. The chain links TRBV15 to TRBJ2-5; 8 nucleotides align to TRBD2. Per the germline V gene, CDR1 is LNHNV and CDR2 is YYDKDF (reference sequence). The CDR3 sequence is 15 residues long. J gave up 4 bases and V 0 bases, and 4 bases lay outside the gene matches. This CDR3 reads CATSRDGAGGETQYY. CDR3 bases: TGTGCCACCAGCAGAGATGGCGCGGGGGGAGAGACCCAGTACTAC.

This clonotype came up a few times. The CDR3 is CASSWSPGTSGNGEQFF. CDR3 bases: TGTGCCAGCAGCTGGTCCCCGGGGACTAGCGGGAACGGGGAGCAGTTCTTC. This chain links TRBV7-2 with TRBJ2-1; 13 bases are a match to TRBD2. CDR3 length: 17 amino acids. Germline values: CDR1 SGHTA, CDR2 FQGNSA. V shed 4 bases, J shed 10 bases, and the junction held 13 bases outside the gene matches.

This clonotype qualifies as large. The chain uses TRBV15 and TRBJ1-2; D unresolved. In germline, CDR1 is LNHNV, CDR2 YYDKDF (reference sequence). The CDR3 covers 14 residues. With 1 base removed from V and 4 bases from J, the gap between germline ends came to 10 bases. The CDR3 here is CATSRGEGSYGYTF. CDR3 coding DNA: TGTGCCACCAGCAGAGGGGAGGGAAGCTATGGCTACACCTTC.

The chain combines TRBV20-1 with TRBJ1-1; D ambiguous. V was cut by 1 base and J by 4 bases, with 7 bases left in between. In germline, CDR1 is DFQATT, CDR2 SNEGSKA (reference sequence). The CDR3 covers 12 residues. The CDR3, as DNA: TGCAGTGCTAGAGCCCCCTTCACTGAAGCTTTCTTT. Translated: CSARAPFTEAFF.

The chain links TRBV27 to TRBJ1-1, with a weak D call TRBD1 (6 bases). CDR3 length: 17 residues. Trimming shortened V by 7 bases and J by 0 bases, and 21 bases separated the two germline ends. Germline CDR1 reads MNHEY; CDR2 reads SMNVEV (reference sequence). The DNA of the CDR3 is TGTGCCAGCATCCCTAGGACAGACTTTTCCATGAACACTGAAGCTTTCTTT. Protein product: CASIPRTDFSMNTEAFF.

V gene TRBV27 combines with J gene TRBJ1-1, with 9 bases aligning to TRBD1. The CDR3 totals 15 residues. Germline V gives CDR1 MNHEY, CDR2 SMNVEV (reference sequence). With 3 bases clipped from V and 0 bases from J, the junction kept 2 bases outside the gene matches. DNA of the CDR3: TGTGCCAGCAGTTTCTGGACAGGGGTGAACACTGAAGCTTTCTTT. This sequence encodes CASSFWTGVNTEAFF.

The CDR3 loop reads CASGAGRTDTQYF. The CDR3 DNA reads as TGCGCCAGCGGAGCGGGGCGCACAGATACGCAGTATTTT. The chain carries TRBV10-1 and TRBJ2-3; 7 bases agree with TRBD2. This CDR3 contains 13 residues. Germline trimming cut 8 bases from V and 1 base from J; bases unmatched to any gene: 3. The germline gives CDR1 WNHNN, CDR2 SYGVQD (reference sequence).

V usage is TRBV20-1 and J usage is TRBJ2-3, with 10 nucleotides matching TRBD2. V gave up 6 bases and J gave up 5 bases; unmatched junction bases: 11. Germline loops: CDR1 DFQATT, CDR2 SNEGSKA (reference sequence). This CDR3 has 15 amino acids. Here the CDR3 reads CSALWASGSGDTQYF. The CDR3 DNA reads TGCAGTGCCCTGTGGGCTAGCGGGAGTGGAGATACGCAGTATTTT.

Written as DNA, the CDR3 is TGTGCCAGCCATCAGGACAGGATGAACACTGAAGCTTTCTTT. The encoded protein is CASHQDRMNTEAFF. V and J are TRBV19 and TRBJ1-1, with TRBD1 identical over 7 bases. The CDR3 extends over 14 amino acids. Germline V CDR1 and CDR2: LNHDA, SQIVND (reference sequence). The V and J ends lost 9 bases and 0 bases, in that order; junction bases with no gene match: 7.

This clonotype was detected only a few times. The chain recombines TRBV19 with TRBJ1-5; D unresolved. The CDR3 has 13 amino acids. Per the germline V gene, CDR1 is LNHDA and CDR2 is SQIVND (reference sequence). Trimming took off 7 bases at V and 6 bases at J, with 13 bases between the two ends. CDR3 in amino acids: CASTPLGLQPQHF. As DNA, the CDR3 is TGTGCCAGTACCCCCCTAGGGCTTCAGCCCCAGCATTTT.

Comment on this clonotype: This CDR3 fails to terminate in the conserved phenylalanine or tryptophan, so it likely reflects a read error. The chain employs TRBV7-9 and TRBJ1-2; no clear D. Germline lookup yields CDR1 SEHNR and CDR2 FQNEAQ (reference sequence). V gave up 1 base and J gave up 5 bases, with 8 bases separating them. The CDR3 sequence is 13 residues long. CDR3 nucleotide sequence: TGTGCCAGCAGCTTAGTCTCGGGGTATGGCTACACCCTC. Translated: CASSLVSGYGYTL.

This clonotype appeared a few times. The rearrangement links TRBV20-1 to TRBJ2-7, with 10 bases identical to TRBD1. Trimming cost V 8 bases and J 5 bases; bases outside gene matches: 9. Germline V lookup: CDR1 DFQATT, CDR2 SNEGSKA (reference sequence). This CDR3 is built from 13 residues. The CDR3: CSTELTGGDEQYF. CDR3 sequence (DNA): TGCAGTACCGAACTGACAGGGGGCGACGAGCAGTACTTC.

This chain connects TRBV5-8 to TRBJ2-1; D is undetermined. CDR1 is SGHTS and CDR2 is YDEGEE in the germline V gene. This CDR3 has 14 amino acids. Trimming stripped 2 bases from V and 8 bases from J, with 14 bases between. This CDR3 reads CASSFQGQGHEQFF. In DNA form, the CDR3 reads TGTGCCAGCAGCTTTCAAGGGCAAGGGCATGAGCAGTTCTTC.

The gene calls are TRBV20-1 and TRBJ2-5, with 8 bases lining up with TRBD2. The V gene's germline CDR1 is DFQATT and CDR2 SNEGSKA (reference sequence). The CDR3 totals 15 residues. V dropped 5 bases and J dropped 4; count of bases not matched to a gene: 12. The CDR3 protein is CSAEMTGTRGETQYF. The DNA of the CDR3 is TGCAGTGCTGAGATGACCGGGACTAGGGGAGAGACCCAGTACTTC.

This clonotype was counted a few times. This sequence joins TRBV7-2 and TRBJ1-4; 7 nucleotides match TRBD1. The CDR3 extends over 15 amino acids. Trimming removed 6 bases from V and 6 bases from J; junction bases left unmatched: 10. CDR1 SGHTA and CDR2 FQGNSA come from the germline V gene. The CDR3 is CASRVTGQRDEKLFF. CDR3 bases: TGTGCCAGCAGAGTAACGGGACAGCGGGATGAAAAACTGTTTTTT.